This T cell receptor beta chain was identified in a study of blood T cell repertoires in COVID-19 (dated by TCRdb to the early 2020s). Regarding the complete study: The collaborator samples originated in the United States, Italy and Spain and spanned the acute and convalescent phases of COVID-19. The prospective study material was composed of cDNA or gDNA derived from T cells, B-cell-depleted T cells, or PBMCs. Deeply sampled blood TCRbeta repertoires from subjects exposed to, actively infected with, or recovered from COVID-19 were included in the dataset. The sample metadata nearly always contained a de-identified subject ID, COVID-19 status, age in years and sex. Where available, HLA class I and class II types were taken from metadata supplied by the sample provider and were not determined by assay-based typing. Samples came from the ongoing ImmuneRACE study (first 160 participants) plus 1,254 subjects from 6 global collaborators. The repertoires were released in a freely available public database meant as a resource for research on the immune response to SARS-CoV-2. What the authors observed across the whole study: How much clinical and demographic metadata was included differed by source and by participant, and the metadata was provided uncurated.

Per the germline V gene, MNHEY is the CDR1 and SVGEGT is the CDR2. V loses 5 bases, J loses 4 bases, and the germline ends lie 15 bases apart. The CDR3 runs 15 residues from the cysteine to the phenylalanine. Only CDR3 DNA is held: 45 bases, read in frame from base 1. This clone was seen a handful of times. Its specific antigen is unknown. Base-call qualities are not available, and no considerably larger clone is one nucleotide away. The collaborating institutions used their own protocols to collect whole blood in K2EDTA tubes. For TCRbeta analysis, collaborators shipped samples as frozen whole blood, isolated PBMCs, or DNA extracted from either of those sample types. The immunoSEQ Assay, a bias-controlled multiplex PCR, was used to amplify TCRbeta CDR3 regions from genomic DNA. The paper's processing steps were these. Within the assay, amplification of reference gene primers was used to estimate how many nucleated cells each sample contained. To quantify the absolute abundance of each unique TCRbeta CDR3 rearrangement, sequence reads were collapsed and filtered. For each sample, productive Simpson clonality was calculated by taking the square root of Simpson's diversity index across productive rearrangements. TCRdb stores this immuneACCESS table with in-frame sequences only. Part of the clones is absent; in the studies checked, under half of the shortfall reflects unresolved V genes, and no reason is known for the rest. That table gives V, J and clone size, and the DNA gave D and trimming. This sample holds about 140,000 clones; 80% to 85% were observed only once. 8% to 9.5% of the sample comes from the top ten.

The receptor's source is a woman aged 60 to 75 with active or convalescent COVID-19. The sample was peripheral blood. The rearrangement combines TRBV6-2 or TRBV6-3 with TRBJ1-5, with the D segment identity uncertain. In nucleotide form, the sequence is TGTGCCAGCAGTCGCCTGGCGGTCGGGAATCAGCCCCAGCATTTT. Its protein reads: CASSRLAVGNQPQHF.